These 24 T cell receptor beta chains originate from one sample sequenced in a study of shared clonotypes between healthy human individuals (dated by TCRdb to 2020 to 2021). CD8 naive samples were CD45RO-negative cells positively selected for CCR7, giving a CD45RA+CCR7+ population that excluded TemRA cells. The library was prepared using the immunoSEQ multiplex PCR assay. What TCRdb holds here is the immuneACCESS table cut down to in-frame rearrangements. Part of the clones is not present; checked against another copy, under half of the missing clones reflect an unresolved V gene, and the others are unexplained. For this sample the table gives some 2.1 million clones, of which over 85% were detected only once. The ten most abundant clones make up approximately 1.6% of the sample. Sequenced sample: naive CD8+ T cells from PBMCs. The sample's cell subset or site label, in plain terms: CD45RA+CCR7+. All receptors come from a man aged 18 to 29 in good health. Some clones in this sample may be carry-over from other donors' samples.

V and J are TRBV5-1 and TRBJ1-4, with D unresolved. CDR1 and CDR2 (germline): SGHRS, YFSETQ. Trimming left V 5 bases short and J 0 bases short, with 8 bases between. The CDR3 consists of 14 residues. The DNA for the CDR3 is TGCGCCAGCAGGCTAGAAGCAACTAATGAAAAACTGTTTTTT. Protein sequence: CASRLEATNEKLFF.

The chain recombines TRBV4-1 with TRBJ1-2, with TRBD1 matching over 8 bases. The CDR3 covers 15 residues. Germline values: CDR1 MGHRA, CDR2 YSYEKL. The ends lost 5 bases at V and 4 bases at J; junction bases unmatched: 9. CDR3 amino acids: CASSSGQGQIYGYTF. The CDR3 DNA sequence: TGCGCCAGCAGCAGTGGACAGGGTCAAATCTATGGCTACACCTTC.

The CDR3 bases are TGTGCCAGCAGCCTCGGGACAGGGGGCTGGGAGACCCAGTACTTC. Amino acids: CASSLGTGGWETQYF. The V gene is TRBV5-5, the J gene TRBJ2-5; 12 bases are a match to TRBD1. Germline values: CDR1 SGHKS, CDR2 YYEKEE (reference sequence). This CDR3 comprises 15 residues. The ends lost 4 bases at V and 5 bases at J; junction bases unmatched: 6.

The rearrangement joins TRBV6-1 to TRBJ1-2; D not certain. From germline, CDR1 is MNHNS and CDR2 SASEGT. Between the trimmed V and J ends, which lost 0 bases and 8 bases, there was a span of 16 bases. The CDR3 length is 15 residues. CDR3 in DNA: TGTGCCAGCAGTGAAGCCTCCCGGGCGCCCGCGGGCTACACCTTC. This sequence encodes CASSEASRAPAGYTF.

The J gene is TRBJ2-1, the V gene TRBV6-6; D call uncertain. Between the trimmed V and J ends, which lost 6 bases and 0 bases, there was a span of 15 bases. Germline V gene data show CDR1 as MNHNY and CDR2 as SVGAGI (reference sequence). The CDR3 spans 16 residues. The CDR3 sequence: CASSVTSSPSYNEQFF. The CDR3 bases are TGTGCCAGCAGCGTGACTTCCTCCCCCTCCTACAATGAGCAGTTCTTC.

CDR3 loop: CASSYTLSSYNEQFF. The CDR3 DNA follows: TGTGCCAGCAGCTATACACTGAGCTCCTACAATGAGCAGTTCTTC. This chain joins TRBV7-9 and TRBJ2-1; D is uncertain. The CDR3 sequence is 15 residues long. Per the germline V gene, CDR1 is SEHNR and CDR2 is FQNEAQ (reference sequence). Trimming removed 4 bases at V and 0 bases at J, with 10 bases between. The full variable domain, rest sourced from reference TRBV7-9 and TRBJ2-1, is DTGVSQNPRHKITKRGQNVTFRCDPISEHNRLYWYRQTLGQGPEFLTYFQNEAQLEKSRLLSDRFSAERPKGSFSTLEIQRTEQGDSAMYLCASSYTLSSYNEQFFGPGTRLTVL.

This clone was seen just once. V gene TRBV2 combines with J gene TRBJ2-1, with TRBD2 as a possible D gene (5 bases). The germline gives CDR1 SNHLY, CDR2 FYNNEI. Deletions cut 2 bases from V and 4 bases from J, with 12 bases between. The CDR3 is 15 residues long. CDR3 coding DNA: TGTGCCAGCAGTGAAAGAGCGGAACCTTACAATGAGCAGTTCTTC. This encodes CASSERAEPYNEQFF.

The chain links TRBV27 to TRBJ2-1; D not resolved. This CDR3 has 12 amino acids. Germline CDR1 MNHEY, CDR2 SMNVEV (reference sequence). Trimming removed 3 bases at V and 8 bases at J, with 8 bases between. The CDR3 DNA sequence: TGTGCCAGCAGTTTTGGCGCACATGAGCAGTTCTTC. Its translation: CASSFGAHEQFF.

Notes on this clone: The same CDR3 is also encoded by other DNA sequences in this sample. This chain joins TRBV11-3 and TRBJ1-1; possibly TRBD1 for D (5 bases). This CDR3 region has 12 residues. V dropped 6 bases and J dropped 5 bases, with 10 bases sitting between them. The V gene's germline CDR1 is SGHNT and CDR2 YENEEA. The CDR3 region has the DNA TGTGCCAGCAGTTCGGGGGAGACTGAAGCTTTCTTT. The encoded protein is CASSSGETEAFF.

This chain uses TRBV6-5 with TRBJ2-1; 9 positions match TRBD1. J was trimmed by 6 bases and V by 6 bases; bases with no gene match: 9. The CDR3 has 15 residues. The germline gives CDR1 MNHEY, CDR2 SVGAGI. As DNA, the CDR3 is TGTGCCAGCAGCCCGGACAGGGGTGTTGTCAATGAGCAGTTCTTC. Its protein is CASSPDRGVVNEQFF.

V gene TRBV27 combines with J gene TRBJ1-1, with D uncertain. Germline-derived CDR1 and CDR2 are MNHEY and SMNVEV (reference sequence). V was pared by 10 bases and J by 3 bases, with 12 bases between. CDR3 length: 12 residues. The CDR3 loop reads CATRKWDTEAFF. The DNA of the CDR3 is TGTGCCACACGAAAATGGGACACTGAAGCTTTCTTT.

The chain joins TRBV5-1 to TRBJ2-3; TRBD2 aligns across 14 bases. V shed 1 base, J shed 2 bases, and the junction held 6 bases outside the gene matches. Germline loops: CDR1 SGHRS, CDR2 YFSETQ. This CDR3 is built from 18 residues. CDR3 protein: CASSLSGLAGAYTDTQYF. The CDR3 region has the DNA TGCGCCAGCAGCTTGTCGGGACTAGCGGGAGCCTACACAGATACGCAGTATTTT.

CDR3 region: CASSLGGRGTIYGYTF. The DNA of the CDR3 is TGTGCCAGCAGCTTAGGGGGCAGGGGAACAATCTATGGCTACACCTTC. This chain joins TRBV7-8 and TRBJ1-2, with a possible D match to TRBD1 (6 bases). V shed 1 base and J shed 4 bases, with 16 bases lying between them. The germline V gene has CDR1 SGHVS and CDR2 FQNEAQ. The CDR3 spans 16 residues.

This rearrangement joins TRBV7-2 to TRBJ2-1; TRBD2 matches 14 bases. This CDR3 spans 14 amino acids. The germline V gene encodes CDR1 SGHTA and CDR2 FQGNSA. Trimming removed 11 bases from V and 6 bases from J; junction bases left unmatched: 6. The DNA of the CDR3 is TGTGCCCCTACGGGGACTAGCGGGAGCAATGAGCAGTTCTTC. It encodes CAPTGTSGSNEQFF.

The chain has TRBV5-6 and TRBJ2-3; tentatively, D is TRBD2 (5 bases). The V gene lost 4 bases and the J gene lost 4 bases, with 19 bases spanning the gap. The CDR3 has 16 amino acids. From germline, CDR1 is SGHDT and CDR2 YYEEEE. The CDR3: CASSHGPDGGSDTQYF. CDR3 coding DNA: TGTGCCAGCAGCCACGGCCCCGACGGAGGCTCAGATACGCAGTATTTT.

V gene TRBV13 combines with J gene TRBJ2-1; 8 bases are a match to TRBD1. From germline, CDR1 is PRHDT and CDR2 FYEKMQ (reference sequence). The CDR3 is 16 amino acids. V dropped 4 bases and J dropped 0; count of bases not matched to a gene: 5. This CDR3 is CASSWDRLSSYNEQFF. DNA of the CDR3: TGTGCCAGCAGCTGGGACAGGCTGAGCTCCTACAATGAGCAGTTCTTC.

The V gene is TRBV7-9, the J gene TRBJ2-5; 9 positions agree with TRBD2. Looked up from germline, CDR1 is SEHNR and CDR2 is FQNEAQ (reference sequence). This CDR3 is built from 15 residues. Losses at the gene ends were 5 bases for V and 3 bases for J; bases not matched to a gene: 7. CDR3 amino acids: CASSHLTSGKETQYF. CDR3 nucleotides: TGTGCCAGCAGCCACCTGACTAGCGGTAAAGAGACCCAGTACTTC.

The chain carries TRBV9 and TRBJ2-3; D gene unclear. Germline V gives CDR1 SGDLS, CDR2 YYNGEE. There are 13 residues in the CDR3. The V end was cut by 3 bases, the J end by 5 bases, with 10 bases between. The CDR3 loop is CASSGRRLDTQYF. The CDR3, as DNA: TGTGCCAGCAGCGGGCGACGGCTAGATACGCAGTATTTT.

The chain uses TRBV27 and TRBJ1-5, with D possibly matching TRBD1 (6 bases). From germline, CDR1 is MNHEY and CDR2 SMNVEV (reference sequence). This CDR3 has 16 amino acids. V was shortened by 6 bases and J by 5 bases, with 20 bases between the two germline ends. DNA of the CDR3: TGTGCCAGCAGCATAGGAGGAACAGGGATTGATCAGCCCCAGCATTTT. Encoded protein: CASSIGGTGIDQPQHF.

The table lists this clone with a count of one. The J gene is TRBJ2-4, the V gene TRBV27; 10 bases match TRBD1. CDR1 is MNHEY and CDR2 is SMNVEV in the germline V gene (reference sequence). Losses at the gene ends were 6 bases for V and 1 base for J; bases not matched to a gene: 3. This CDR3 has 15 amino acids. The CDR3 region has the DNA TGTGCCAGCAGAAGGGACAGGGGTGCCAAAAACATTCAGTACTTC. It yields the protein CASRRDRGAKNIQYF.

The chain joins TRBV7-9 to TRBJ2-2; the D call may be TRBD1 or TRBD2 (6 bases each). The germline V gene has CDR1 SEHNR and CDR2 FQNEAQ (reference sequence). This CDR3 comprises 15 residues. V lost 5 bases and J 5 bases, leaving 15 bases between the germline ends. As DNA, the CDR3 is TGTGCCAGCAGCCAGCCGGGGGCTTGGACCGGGGAGCTGTTTTTT. It translates to CASSQPGAWTGELFF.

This chain links TRBV28 with TRBJ1-2; maybe TRBD1 (5 bases). Germline values: CDR1 MDHEN, CDR2 SYDVKM. V was cut by 4 bases and J by 5 bases, with 8 bases left in between. The length of the CDR3 is 12 residues. The CDR3, as DNA: TGTGCCAGCAGTTCGACAGCTTATGGCTACACCTTC. Encoded protein: CASSSTAYGYTF.

The chain carries TRBV6-1 and TRBJ2-7; 12 bases map to TRBD2. The germline gives CDR1 MNHNS, CDR2 SASEGT. The trim removed 3 bases at V and 2 bases at J, leaving 8 bases unmatched. This CDR3 is built from 17 residues. The CDR3 sequence is CASSEGTGLAGPYEQYF. CDR3 DNA: TGTGCCAGCAGTGAGGGGACCGGACTAGCGGGGCCCTACGAGCAGTACTTC.

J is TRBJ2-4 and V is TRBV2; D uncertain. Germline CDR1 SNHLY, CDR2 FYNNEI. V gave up 7 bases and J gave up 7 bases, with 20 bases separating them. The CDR3 is 15 amino acids. The CDR3 nucleotides are TGTGCCAGCAACTGGCCCTCGGATTCGGGTAACATTCAGTACTTC. Translating it yields CASNWPSDSGNIQYF.